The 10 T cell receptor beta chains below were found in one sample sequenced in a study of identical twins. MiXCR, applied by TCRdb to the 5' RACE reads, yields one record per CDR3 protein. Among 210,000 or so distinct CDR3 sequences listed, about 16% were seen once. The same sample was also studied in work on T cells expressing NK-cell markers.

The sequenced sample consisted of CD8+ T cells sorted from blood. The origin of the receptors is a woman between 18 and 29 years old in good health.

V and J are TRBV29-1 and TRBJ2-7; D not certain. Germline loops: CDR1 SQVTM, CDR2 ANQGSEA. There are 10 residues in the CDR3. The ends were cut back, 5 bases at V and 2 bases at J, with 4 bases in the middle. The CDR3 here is CSVKTYEQYF. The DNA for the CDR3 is TGCAGCGTTAAAACCTACGAGCAGTACTTC.

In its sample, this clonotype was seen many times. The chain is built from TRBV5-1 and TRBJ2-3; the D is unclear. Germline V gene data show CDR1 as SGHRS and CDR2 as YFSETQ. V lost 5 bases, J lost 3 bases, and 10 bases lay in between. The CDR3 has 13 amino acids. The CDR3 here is CASRAYATDTQYF. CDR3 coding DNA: TGCGCCAGCAGAGCCTACGCGACAGATACGCAGTATTTT.

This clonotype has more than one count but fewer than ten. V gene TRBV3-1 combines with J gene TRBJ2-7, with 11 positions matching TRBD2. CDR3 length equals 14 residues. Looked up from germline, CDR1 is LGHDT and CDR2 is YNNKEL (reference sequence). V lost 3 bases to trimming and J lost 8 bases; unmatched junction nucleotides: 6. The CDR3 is CASSQAGTSGKQYF. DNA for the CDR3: TGTGCCAGCAGCCAGGCCGGGACTAGCGGTAAGCAGTACTTC.

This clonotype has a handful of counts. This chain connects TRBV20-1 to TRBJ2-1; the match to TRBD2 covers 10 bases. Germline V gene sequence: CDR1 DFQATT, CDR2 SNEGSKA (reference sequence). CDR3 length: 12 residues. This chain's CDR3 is CGGSGRAPEQFF. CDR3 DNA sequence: TGCGGGGGGAGCGGGAGGGCCCCTGAGCAGTTCTTC.

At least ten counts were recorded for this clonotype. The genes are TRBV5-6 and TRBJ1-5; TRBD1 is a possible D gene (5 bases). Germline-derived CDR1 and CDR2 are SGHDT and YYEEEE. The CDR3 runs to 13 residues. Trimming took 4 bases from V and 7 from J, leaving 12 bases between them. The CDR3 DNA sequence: TGTGCCAGCAGCCTACTCGGGGGGCAGCCCCAGCATTTT. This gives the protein CASSLLGGQPQHF. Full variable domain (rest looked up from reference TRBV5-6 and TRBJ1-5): DAGVTQSPTHLIKTRGQQVTLRCSPKSGHDTVSWYQQALGQGPQFIFQYYEEEERQRGNFPDRFSGHQFPNYSSELNVNALLLGDSALYLCASSLLGGQPQHFGDGTRLSIL.

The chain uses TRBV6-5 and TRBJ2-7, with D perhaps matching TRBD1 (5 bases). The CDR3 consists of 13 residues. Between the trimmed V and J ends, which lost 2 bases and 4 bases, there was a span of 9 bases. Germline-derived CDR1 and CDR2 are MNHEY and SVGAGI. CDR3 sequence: CASSYGAGYEQYF. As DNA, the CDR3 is TGTGCCAGCAGTTACGGTGCAGGGTACGAGCAGTACTTC.

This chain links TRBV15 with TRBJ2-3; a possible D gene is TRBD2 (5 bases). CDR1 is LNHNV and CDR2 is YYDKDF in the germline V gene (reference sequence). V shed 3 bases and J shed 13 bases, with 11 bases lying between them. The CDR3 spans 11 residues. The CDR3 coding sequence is TGTGCCACCAGCAGCCTAATCGGGAAGTATTTT. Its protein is CATSSLIGKYF.

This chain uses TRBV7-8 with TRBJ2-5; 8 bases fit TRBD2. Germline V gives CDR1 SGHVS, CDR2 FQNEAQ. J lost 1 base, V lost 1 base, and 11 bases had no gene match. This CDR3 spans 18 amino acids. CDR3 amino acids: CASSLGRRVAGFQETQYF. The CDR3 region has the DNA TGTGCCAGCAGCTTAGGGAGACGGGTAGCGGGGTTCCAAGAGACCCAGTACTTC.

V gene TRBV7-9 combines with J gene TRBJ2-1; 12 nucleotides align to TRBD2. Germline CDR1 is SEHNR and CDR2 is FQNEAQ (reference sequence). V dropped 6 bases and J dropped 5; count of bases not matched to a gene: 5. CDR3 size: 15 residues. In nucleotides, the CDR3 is TGTGCCAGCAGGCGGACTAGCGGGAACAACAATGAGCAGTTCTTC. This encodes CASRRTSGNNNEQFF.

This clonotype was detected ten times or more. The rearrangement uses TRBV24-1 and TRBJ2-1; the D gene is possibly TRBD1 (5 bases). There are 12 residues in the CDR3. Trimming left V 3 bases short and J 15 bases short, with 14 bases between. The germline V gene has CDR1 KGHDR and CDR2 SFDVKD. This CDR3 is CATSDSKGVPFF. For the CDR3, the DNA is TGTGCCACCAGTGATAGTAAAGGGGTCCCGTTCTTC.